This T cell receptor (beta chain) was identified during a study of regulatory T cells. Regarding the study as a whole: In patients, unique TRB V-J pairs were restricted and V/J usage skewed, especially in Tregs. In CD3G-deficient patients, conventional CD4+ T cells were enriched for hydrophobic CDR3 residues at positions 6 and 7.

The germline V and J ends were trimmed by 8 bases and 2 bases, with 10 bases remaining between them. Germline lookup yields CDR1 MNHNS and CDR2 SASEGT. CDR3 length: 12 residues. The primer mix had 52 TRBV and 13 TRBJ primers. Assay used: immunoSEQ multiplex PCR; TCRdb lists only in-frame clones, some missing. The data contain 20,000 to 25,000 clones, over 75% of them singletons. Every patient with CD3G deficiency had evidence of autoimmunity. Patients aged 2 to 39 years had fewer naive and more memory CD4+ and CD8+ T cells. CD4+ cells were sorted into CD25-high CD127-low regulatory cells and CD25-low CD127-high conventional cells. With regard to this clone: Its antigen is still unknown.

Sequenced input: conventional CD4+ T cells sorted from blood. The receptor comes from a child under 18 with CD3G deficiency. The chain is built from TRBV6-1 and TRBJ2-7, with TRBD1 as a possible D gene (6 bases). CDR3 sequence (DNA): TGTGCCAGCGGACAGACGACCTACGAGCAGTACTTC. It yields the protein CASGQTTYEQYF.